A selection of T cell receptor beta chains follows, all from one sample in a study of Ad26.COV2.S vaccination and SARS-CoV-2 variants. Profiled with immunoSEQ multiplex PCR; TCRdb holds only in-frame clones, not every one. The table shows about 420,000 clones, with 88% occurring only once. The sequences come from peripheral blood, collected in a trial of Ad26.COV2.S vaccine versus placebo. The receptors were gathered from a person aged 18-60 years who received the Ad26.COV2.S COVID-19 vaccine or a placebo. Each CDR3 is given with its conserved first and last residue. A D gene is named only where the DNA matches it firmly. Size is stated for part of the rows, as once, few or many counts, or as a class when the clone is expanded.

v_call	cdr3_length	clone_size	j_call	d_call	cdr3_nt	cdr3_aa
TRBV7-2	15	NA	TRBJ1-5	TRBD1	TGTGCCAGCAGCTCACGACAGGGAAGCAATCAGCCCCAGCATTTT	CASSSRQGSNQPQHF
TRBV6-5	13	NA	TRBJ1-6	NA	TGTGCCAGCAGGGAGGCCTATAATTCACCCCTCCACTTT	CASREAYNSPLHF
TRBV7-9	12	NA	TRBJ2-1	NA	TGTGCCAGCAGCTTTGGGGTCAATGAGCAGTTCTTC	CASSFGVNEQFF
TRBV25-1	14	NA	TRBJ1-6	NA	TGTGCCAGCAGTGAATTTGGGGCGCATTCACCCCTCCACTTT	CASSEFGAHSPLHF
TRBV5-8	16	NA	TRBJ2-1	TRBD2	TGTGCCAGCAGCAACGGACTAGCGGGGGGGCAAAATGAGCAGTTCTTC	CASSNGLAGGQNEQFF
TRBV6-2/TRBV6-3	17	NA	TRBJ2-2	TRBD2	TGTGCCAGCAGTTACTCAAGCGGGGGGTCCCCAACCGGGGAGCTGTTTTTT	CASSYSSGGSPTGELFF
TRBV27	13	NA	TRBJ2-1	NA	TGTGCCAGCACAGGACAAAAGTACAATGAGCAGTTCTTC	CASTGQKYNEQFF
TRBV9	19	NA	TRBJ2-3	TRBD2	TGTGCCAGCAGCATCTTGGGACTAGCGGGGGGGCAGGGAAGAGATACGCAGTATTTT	CASSILGLAGGQGRDTQYF
TRBV7-9	15	NA	TRBJ2-7	TRBD1	TGTGCCAGCAGCGTGGGACAGTCGATCTCCTACGAGCAGTACTTC	CASSVGQSISYEQYF
TRBV30	16	NA	TRBJ2-6	NA	TGTGCCTGGAGTGGGCAGGGCGGCTCTGGGGCCAACGTCCTGACTTTC	CAWSGQGGSGANVLTF
TRBV29-1	13	NA	TRBJ1-1	NA	TGCAGCGTGTGCCCGACCGAAAACACTGAAGCTTTCTTT	CSVCPTENTEAFF
TRBV5-1	15	NA	TRBJ2-2	TRBD1	TGCGCCAGCAGGTTGGGGACAGGGTTCTCCGGGGAGCTGTTTTTT	CASRLGTGFSGELFF
TRBV6-5	13	NA	TRBJ2-1	NA	TGTGCCAGCAGGGCTCCCGGGGACAATGAGCAGTTCTTC	CASRAPGDNEQFF
TRBV6-2/TRBV6-3	15	NA	TRBJ1-2	TRBD1	TGTGCCAGCAGTTACGGGCGACAGGGGATCTATGGCTACACCTTC	CASSYGRQGIYGYTF
TRBV6-2/TRBV6-3	16	NA	TRBJ2-3	NA	TGTGCCAGCAGTTACTCCCTAGATCTTAGCACAGATACGCAGTATTTT	CASSYSLDLSTDTQYF
TRBV25-1	14	NA	TRBJ1-2	NA	TGTGCCAGCAGTGAAGAGGGGAGAGGTCCTGGCTACACCTTC	CASSEEGRGPGYTF
TRBV24-1	16	NA	TRBJ2-3	TRBD2	TGTGCCACCAGTGACTTAAGCGGGGGGATCACAGATACGCAGTATTTT	CATSDLSGGITDTQYF
TRBV19	16	NA	TRBJ2-3	TRBD2	TGTGCCAGTAGTATAGACCTAGCGGGGGGGAAGGATACGCAGTATTTT	CASSIDLAGGKDTQYF
TRBV18	14	once	TRBJ2-7	TRBD1	TGTGCCAGCTCACTACGACAGGGAAACTACGAGCAGTACTTC	CASSLRQGNYEQYF
TRBV19	13	NA	TRBJ2-7	NA	TGTGCCAGTACCTCGGGGCCCTCGGACGAGCAGTACTTC	CASTSGPSDEQYF
TRBV28	13	NA	TRBJ1-4	NA	TGTGCCAGTTTAGACCGAACTAATGAAAAACTGTTTTTT	CASLDRTNEKLFF
TRBV19	11	few	TRBJ2-1	NA	TGTGCCAGCCAGGGATACAATGAGCAGTTCTTC	CASQGYNEQFF
TRBV18	15	NA	TRBJ2-1	NA	TGTGCCAGCTCACCGAGGGTAAGCTCCTACAATGAGCAGTTCTTC	CASSPRVSSYNEQFF
TRBV5-1	15	NA	TRBJ1-1	TRBD1	TGCGCCAGCAGCTTGCTAGGAGGACAGGGGGCGGTAGCTTTCTTT	CASSLLGGQGAVAFF
TRBV6-5	15	NA	TRBJ2-5	NA	TGTGCCAGCAGTTACTCGAAGCCCACAAGAGAGACCCAGTACTTC	CASSYSKPTRETQYF
TRBV6-5	15	NA	TRBJ2-1	TRBD1	TGTGCCAGCAGCCTCCGGGACAGCCCCTACAATGAGCAGTTCTTC	CASSLRDSPYNEQFF
TRBV6-5	15	NA	TRBJ2-3	TRBD2	TGTGCCAGCAGTCGGACTAGAGGTGACACAGATACGCAGTATTTT	CASSRTRGDTDTQYF
TRBV19	19	NA	TRBJ2-2	TRBD2	TGTGCCAGTAGTATAGCCCGAGAGACTAGCGGCCTTGTAACCGGGGAGCTGTTTTTT	CASSIARETSGLVTGELFF
TRBV7-3	13	NA	TRBJ2-7	NA	TGTGCCAGCAGCAAGGACAGTAACTACGAGCAGTACTTC	CASSKDSNYEQYF
TRBV10-2	13	NA	TRBJ1-5	TRBD1	TGCGCCAGCACAGGGGGCGTAAATCAGCCCCAGCATTTT	CASTGGVNQPQHF
TRBV7-3	18	NA	TRBJ2-3	TRBD1	TGTGCCAGCAGCGAGCCGTTCAGGGGGCCGGGAGGCACAGATACGCAGTATTTT	CASSEPFRGPGGTDTQYF
TRBV4-3	14	NA	TRBJ2-7	TRBD1	TGCGCCAGCAGCCTGGCCGGGACAGGCTACGAGCAGTACTTC	CASSLAGTGYEQYF
TRBV7-2	15	NA	TRBJ2-5	NA	TGTGCCAGCAGCTTAGCGGATCCTAGTTTGGAGACCCAGTACTTC	CASSLADPSLETQYF
TRBV28	12	NA	TRBJ1-1	NA	TGTGCCAGCAGTCAGGCGAACACTGAAGCTTTCTTT	CASSQANTEAFF
TRBV6-2/TRBV6-3	18	NA	TRBJ1-2	NA	TGTGCCAGCAGTTACTCGCCGTTCCTCGAGACCTCTAGTGAGGGCTACACCTTC	CASSYSPFLETSSEGYTF
TRBV7-8	13	once	TRBJ2-5	NA	TGTGCCAGCAGCCGGGGCAGCCAAGAGACCCAGTACTTC	CASSRGSQETQYF
TRBV5-6	15	NA	TRBJ2-5	NA	TGTGCCAGCAGCTTTTTTCGAGTGGTCCAAGAGACCCAGTACTTC	CASSFFRVVQETQYF
TRBV12-3/TRBV12-4	12	NA	TRBJ1-2	NA	TGTGCCAGCAGTTTAGGTGCATATGGCTACACCTTC	CASSLGAYGYTF